These 11 T cell receptor beta chains share one sample of origin, sequenced in a study of technical replicates of blood from a few donors. Profiling relied on immunoSEQ multiplex PCR, and the TCRdb table lists in-frame clones only, not all of them. The sample lists about 80,000 clones, 90% to 95% occurring once. The sequencing input was T cells isolated from PBMCs. The receptors were gathered from a human donor in good health.

The DNA for the CDR3 is TGTGCCTGGAGTGTATCTAGCGGCTACGAGCAGTACTTC. It translates to CAWSVSSGYEQYF. The gene calls are TRBV30 and TRBJ2-7; 7 nucleotides align to TRBD2. Unmatched junction bases numbered 2, after V lost 0 bases and J lost 3 bases. This CDR3 spans 13 amino acids. Germline V gives CDR1 GTSNPN, CDR2 SVGIG (reference sequence).

Here the CDR3 reads CASSLRLAGIPNEQFF. The CDR3 region has the DNA TGTGCCAGCAGCCTGAGACTAGCGGGTATACCAAATGAGCAGTTCTTC. This chain links TRBV5-4 with TRBJ2-1, with 10 nucleotides matching TRBD2. Germline V CDR1 and CDR2: SGHNT, YYREEE (reference sequence). The CDR3 has 16 residues. V trimming: 4 bases; J trimming: 7 bases; junction bases outside the gene matches: 11.

The chain employs TRBV10-1 and TRBJ2-3; 9 bases align to TRBD2. V shed 2 bases and J 4 bases; nucleotides not matched to a gene: 4. The CDR3 runs 15 residues. Looked up from germline, CDR1 is WNHNN and CDR2 is SYGVQD (reference sequence). CDR3 DNA: TGCGCCAGCAGTGAGACCCGGACTAGCGCAGATACGCAGTATTTT. It translates to CASSETRTSADTQYF.

The chain combines TRBV23-1 with TRBJ2-4; TRBD2 matches at 11 bases. TRBV23-1 is marked as an open reading frame, function uncertain. The CDR3 loop spans 20 amino acids. The junction had 15 bases not matched to a gene; V was cut back by 5 bases and J by 0 bases. CDR3 sequence reads: CASSSAQVTGLAGAKNIQYF. The CDR3 nucleotides are TGCGCCAGCAGTTCCGCACAGGTGACTGGACTAGCGGGAGCCAAAAACATTCAGTACTTC.

The rearrangement links TRBV9 to TRBJ2-1, with D uncertain. Trimming removed 3 bases from V and 5 bases from J, with 15 bases in between. The germline CDR1 and CDR2 sequences are SGDLS and YYNGEE. The CDR3 spans 15 residues. The CDR3: CASSGLVTVNNEQFF. CDR3 coding DNA: TGTGCCAGCAGCGGACTGGTGACCGTAAACAATGAGCAGTTCTTC.

The rearrangement links TRBV28 to TRBJ2-1; 8 bases align to TRBD2. CDR3 length: 16 amino acids. Germline CDR1 MDHEN, CDR2 SYDVKM. Losses at the gene ends were 5 bases for V and 5 bases for J; bases not matched to a gene: 11. Here the CDR3 reads CASSTIGLAANNEQFF. CDR3 in DNA: TGTGCCAGCAGTACAATTGGACTAGCAGCAAACAATGAGCAGTTCTTC.

The chain recombines TRBV7-2 with TRBJ1-5; maybe TRBD1 (6 bases). Germline V gene data show CDR1 as SGHTA and CDR2 as FQGNSA. The length of the CDR3 is 14 residues. Trimming cost V 6 bases and J 7 bases, with 16 bases left between them. The DNA of the CDR3 is TGTGCCAGCAGTGGGGGGGCGATTGGGCAGCCCCAGCATTTT. It encodes CASSGGAIGQPQHF.

The chain is built from TRBV14 and TRBJ2-7; 8 bases are a match to TRBD2. The ends lost 4 bases at V and 2 bases at J; junction bases unmatched: 10. The CDR3 consists of 16 residues. Germline V gene lookup returns CDR1 SGHDN and CDR2 FVKESK. The DNA for the CDR3 is TGTGCCAGCAGCCGAGAGGTAGCGGGACCGGCCTACGAGCAGTACTTC. Residues: CASSREVAGPAYEQYF. Using reference TRBV14 and TRBJ2-7 for the parts outside the CDR3, the full variable domain is EAGVTQFPSHSVIEKGQTVTLRCDPISGHDNLYWYRRVMGKEIKFLLHFVKESKQDESGMPNNRFLAERTGGTYSTLKVQPAELEDSGVYFCASSREVAGPAYEQYFGPGTRLTVT.

The chain employs TRBV27 and TRBJ2-1; the D is unclear. The CDR3 extends over 12 amino acids. Germline V gene lookup returns CDR1 MNHEY and CDR2 SMNVEV (reference sequence). Trimming pared 2 bases from V and 7 bases from J, leaving 6 bases between. CDR3 sequence reads: CASSLRGNEQFF. Here the CDR3 DNA reads TGTGCCAGCAGTTTAAGAGGAAATGAGCAGTTCTTC.

CDR3 sequence (DNA): TGTGCCAGCAGTACGCCCGGGACTAGCGGGATCTCTGAGCAGTTCTTC. Protein sequence: CASSTPGTSGISEQFF. The V gene is TRBV27, the J gene TRBJ2-1; 13 bases agree with TRBD2. V was clipped by 5 bases and J by 9 bases; unmatched bases: 10. Germline CDR1 is MNHEY and CDR2 is SMNVEV (reference sequence). This CDR3 is 16 amino acids long.

The rearrangement uses TRBV7-2 and TRBJ2-7; 7 bases fit TRBD2. Trimming took 3 bases from V and 5 from J; bases not matched to a gene: 7. The CDR3 length is 14 residues. Germline CDR1 SGHTA, CDR2 FQGNSA. CDR3 nucleotides: TGTGCCAGCAGCTTCAGTAGCGGGTCTCACGAGCAGTACTTC. It specifies CASSFSSGSHEQYF.